The present entry profiles one T cell receptor beta chain with its context. Original handling: For nucleated cells, counts were estimated from reference gene primer amplification. Measured with immunoSEQ multiplex PCR; TCRdb has only the in-frame clones, and not every one. From that table come the V and J calls and clone size; the DNA was used to work out D and trimming. Here the sample spans roughly 150,000 clones, approximately 78% being singletons. The data originate from a study of blood T cell repertoires in COVID-19. Study-wide background: Whether acute or convalescent, the COVID-19 samples came from the United States, Italy and Spain. T cells, B-cell-depleted T cells, or PBMCs provided the cDNA or gDNA that served as material.

The receptor's source is a woman aged 80 or older with acute or convalescent COVID-19. Material for sequencing was peripheral blood.

CDR3 coding DNA: TGTGCCAGCAGTTACTCGTCAGTTAACTATGGCTACACCTTC. Translating gives CASSYSSVNYGYTF. The rearrangement links TRBV6-5 to TRBJ1-2; D gene uncertain. From germline, CDR1 is MNHEY and CDR2 SVGAGI. This CDR3 is built from 14 residues. Trimming pared 0 bases from V and 1 base from J, leaving 6 bases between.